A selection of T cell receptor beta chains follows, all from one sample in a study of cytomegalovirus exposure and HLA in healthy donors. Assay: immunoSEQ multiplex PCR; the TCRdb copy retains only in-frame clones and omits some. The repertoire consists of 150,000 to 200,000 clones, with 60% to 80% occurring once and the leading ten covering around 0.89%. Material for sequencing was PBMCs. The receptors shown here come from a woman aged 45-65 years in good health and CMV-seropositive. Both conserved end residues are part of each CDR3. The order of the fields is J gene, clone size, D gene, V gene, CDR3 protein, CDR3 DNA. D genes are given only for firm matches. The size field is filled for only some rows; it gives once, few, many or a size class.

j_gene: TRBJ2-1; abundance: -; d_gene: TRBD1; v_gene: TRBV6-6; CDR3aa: CASRARTGGGDEQFF; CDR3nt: TGTGCCAGCAGGGCCCGGACAGGGGGTGGCGATGAGCAGTTCTTC
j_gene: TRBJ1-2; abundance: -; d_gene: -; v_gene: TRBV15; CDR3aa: CATSREYSYYGYTF; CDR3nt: TGTGCCACCAGCAGAGAATACAGCTACTATGGCTACACCTTC
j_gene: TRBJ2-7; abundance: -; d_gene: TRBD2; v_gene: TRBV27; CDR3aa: CASRTSGKPYEQYF; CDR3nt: TGTGCCAGCAGGACTAGCGGGAAACCCTACGAGCAGTACTTC
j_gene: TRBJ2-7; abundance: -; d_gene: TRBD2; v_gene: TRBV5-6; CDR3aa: CASSLGLAGVGFEQYF; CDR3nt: TGTGCCAGCAGCTTGGGACTAGCGGGAGTGGGGTTCGAGCAGTACTTC
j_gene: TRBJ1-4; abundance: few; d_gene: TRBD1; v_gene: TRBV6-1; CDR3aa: CASGYSGQEKLFF; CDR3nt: TGTGCCAGTGGCTACTCGGGACAGGAAAAACTGTTTTTT
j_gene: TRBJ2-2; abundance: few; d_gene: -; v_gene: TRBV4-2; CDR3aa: CASSHSEAATNTGELFF; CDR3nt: TGTGCCAGCAGCCACTCGGAAGCGGCCACGAACACCGGGGAGCTGTTTTTT
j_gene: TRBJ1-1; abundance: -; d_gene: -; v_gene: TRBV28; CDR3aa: CASSFGGLLGAFF; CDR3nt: TGTGCCAGCAGTTTTGGTGGGCTACTGGGCGCTTTCTTT
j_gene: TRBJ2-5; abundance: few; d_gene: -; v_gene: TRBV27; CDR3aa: CASSPKPGLPWGAQYF; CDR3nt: TGTGCCAGCAGTCCAAAGCCGGGACTCCCATGGGGGGCCCAGTACTTC
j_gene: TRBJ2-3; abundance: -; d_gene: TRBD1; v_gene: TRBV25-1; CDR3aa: CASSESDRGETDTQYF; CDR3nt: TGTGCCAGCAGTGAATCGGACAGGGGAGAGACAGATACGCAGTATTTT
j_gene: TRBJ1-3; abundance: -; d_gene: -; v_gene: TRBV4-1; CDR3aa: CASRVGDTAGNTIYF; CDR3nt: TGCGCCAGCAGAGTAGGGGACACCGCAGGGAACACCATATATTTT
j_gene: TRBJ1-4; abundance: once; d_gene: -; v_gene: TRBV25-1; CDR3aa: CASSGFTLAGEKLFF; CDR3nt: TGTGCCAGCAGTGGCTTTACGCTAGCAGGTGAAAAACTGTTTTTT